This T cell receptor (beta chain) originates from a study of beta chain features in type 1 diabetes. The overall study: Healthy donors and patients showed comparable age, gender and cell yields.

The ends were cut back, 0 bases at V and 3 bases at J, with 13 bases in the middle. The CDR3 covers 15 residues. In germline, CDR1 is SGDLS, CDR2 YYNGEE. This clone showed up just a few times. What it binds is not known. Each of the CD4+ naive, central memory, regulatory and stem cell-like memory populations was sorted via CD45RO/CCR7/CD25/CD127/CD95/CD27. Overall study results and limits: The study found that naive, central memory and Treg TCRB repertoires appeared more similar in patients than in healthy donors. Type 1 diabetes patients had moderately but significantly shorter TCRB CDR3s in all four CD4+ subsets.

Reverse transcribing all isolated RNA meant expressed TCRB transcripts were sequenced. Roughly 3.5 million reads per sample on average were obtained from naive, central memory and regulatory T cell samples. TCRdb's copy holds only in-frame clones and misses some; the assay was immunoSEQ multiplex PCR. This table holds about 650,000 clones, roughly 12% found once. The origin of this receptor is a young man with type 1 diabetes. Material: naive CD4+ T cells from blood. V and J are TRBV9 and TRBJ2-7; D is perhaps TRBD1 or TRBD2 (5 bases each). As DNA, the CDR3 is TGTGCCAGCAGCGTAGCCGGGACGGAAGACTACGAGCAGTACTTC. It yields the protein CASSVAGTEDYEQYF.